This T cell receptor (beta chain) appears in the sequencing data of a study of blood T cell repertoires in COVID-19. For the study at large: Some COVID-19 samples were acute and others convalescent; all came from the United States, Italy and Spain. PBMCs, B-cell-depleted T cells, or T cells provided the cDNA or gDNA that made up the material.

Per the germline V gene, CDR1 is MNHNS and CDR2 is SASEGT. The J segment lost 6 bases and the V segment lost 4 bases, leaving 2 bases of the junction unmatched. The CDR3 extends over 13 amino acids. Clones were read by immunoSEQ multiplex PCR, and TCRdb kept only the in-frame ones, dropping some. The sample lists roughly 190,000 clones; 82% were seen once. Sequenced: peripheral blood. The rearrangement uses TRBV6-1 and TRBJ1-5; TRBD1 aligns across 8 bases. The sequence came from a woman aged 60-75 years with COVID-19, enrolled during active disease. The CDR3 sequence: CASSADRAQPQHF. CDR3 sequence (DNA): TGTGCCAGCAGTGCGGACAGGGCTCAGCCCCAGCATTTT.